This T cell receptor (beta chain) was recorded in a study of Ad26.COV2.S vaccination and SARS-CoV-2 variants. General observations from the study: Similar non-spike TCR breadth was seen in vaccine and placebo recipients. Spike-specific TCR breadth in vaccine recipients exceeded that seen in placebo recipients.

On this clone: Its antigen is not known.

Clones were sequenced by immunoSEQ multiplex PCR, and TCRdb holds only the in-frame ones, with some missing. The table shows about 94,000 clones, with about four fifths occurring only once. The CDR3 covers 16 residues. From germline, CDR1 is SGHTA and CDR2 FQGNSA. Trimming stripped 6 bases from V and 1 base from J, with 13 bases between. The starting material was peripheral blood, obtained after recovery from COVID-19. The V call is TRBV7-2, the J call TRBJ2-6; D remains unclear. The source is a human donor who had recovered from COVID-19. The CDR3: CASSRLWGSGANVLTF. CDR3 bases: TGTGCCAGCAGTCGACTTTGGGGATCTGGGGCCAACGTCCTGACTTTC.